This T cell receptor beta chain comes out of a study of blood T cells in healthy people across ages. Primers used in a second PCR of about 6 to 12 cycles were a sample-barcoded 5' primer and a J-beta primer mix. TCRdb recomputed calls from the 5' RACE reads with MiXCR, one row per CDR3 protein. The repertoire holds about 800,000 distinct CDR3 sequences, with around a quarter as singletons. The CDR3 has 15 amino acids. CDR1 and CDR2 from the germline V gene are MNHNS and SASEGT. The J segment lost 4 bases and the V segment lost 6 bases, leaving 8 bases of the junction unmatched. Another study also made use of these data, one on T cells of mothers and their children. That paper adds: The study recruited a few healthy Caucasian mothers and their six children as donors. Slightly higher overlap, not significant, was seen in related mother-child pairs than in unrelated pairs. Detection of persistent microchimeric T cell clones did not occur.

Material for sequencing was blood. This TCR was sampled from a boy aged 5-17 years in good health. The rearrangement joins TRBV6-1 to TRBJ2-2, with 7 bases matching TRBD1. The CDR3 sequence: CASSSDRAFTGELFF. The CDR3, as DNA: TGTGCCAGCAGCTCAGACAGGGCGTTCACCGGGGAGCTGTTTTTT.